The 11 T cell receptor beta chains in this list originate from one sample, sequenced in a study of T cell repertoires in cytomegalovirus infection. TCRdb used MiXCR to reprocess the reads, holding one entry per CDR3 protein. Of some 440,000 distinct CDR3 sequences listed, roughly a third are singletons. Material for sequencing was PBMCs. The receptors shown here come from a human donor in good health (CMV status not recorded). Some clones in this sample may be carry-over from other donors' samples.

V usage is TRBV6-8 and J usage is TRBJ1-6; no clear D. V was trimmed by 0 bases and J by 9 bases, leaving 12 bases between them. Germline values: CDR1 MNHGY, CDR2 SAAAGT. This CDR3 contains 15 residues. Written as DNA, the CDR3 is TGTGCCAGCAGTTACTCGGACGGTCAGTCTTCACCCCTCCACTTT. Protein product: CASSYSDGQSSPLHF.

The chain has TRBV28 and TRBJ1-2; D is unresolved. The V gene's germline CDR1 is MDHEN and CDR2 SYDVKM. The CDR3 length is 13 residues. The V gene lost 4 bases and the J gene lost 7 bases, with 13 bases spanning the gap. The CDR3 sequence: CASSSGSLRGYTF. Written as DNA, the CDR3 is TGTGCCAGCAGTTCGGGGTCCCTTCGTGGCTACACCTTC.

The gene calls are TRBV12-3 or TRBV12-4 and TRBJ1-4; D not resolved. V gave up 7 bases and J gave up 6 bases, with 15 bases separating them. CDR3 size: 14 residues. The CDR3 nucleotides are TGTGCCAGCATTTCGACACTCCGTGATGAAAAACTGTTTTTT. Protein: CASISTLRDEKLFF.

The table lists this clonotype with many counts. The rearrangement uses TRBV7-6 and TRBJ2-1; 13 bases fit TRBD2. Trimming removed 0 bases from V and 8 bases from J; junction bases left unmatched: 4. This CDR3 contains 16 residues. CDR1 is SGHVS and CDR2 is FNYEAQ in the germline V gene. CDR3 sequence: CASSLAYGLAGDEQFF. The CDR3 DNA sequence: TGTGCCAGCAGCTTAGCGTATGGACTAGCGGGGGATGAGCAGTTCTTC. Based on the CDR3 plus reference TRBV7-6 and TRBJ2-1, the full variable domain is GAGVSQSPRYKVTKRGQDVALRCDPISGHVSLYWYRQALGQGPEFLTYFNYEAQQDKSGLPNDRFSAERPEGSISTLTIQRTEQRDSAMYRCASSLAYGLAGDEQFFGPGTRLTVL.

This clonotype was picked up many times. The chain couples TRBV7-9 to TRBJ2-7, with D uncertain. The CDR3 contains 12 residues. Germline CDR1 SEHNR, CDR2 FQNEAQ (reference sequence). The V and J ends lost 5 bases and 4 bases respectively, with 9 bases between them. CDR3 region: CASSRTEYEQYF. CDR3 bases: TGTGCCAGCAGCCGAACAGAATACGAGCAGTACTTC.

V gene TRBV10-2 combines with J gene TRBJ1-6; D is ambiguous. The V gene's germline CDR1 is WSHSY and CDR2 SAAADI. The CDR3 is made up of 15 amino acids. V gave up 5 bases and J gave up 9 bases, with 17 bases separating them. DNA of the CDR3: TGCGCCAGCAGTCCGGGTCCCTCTACCAGTTCACCCCTCCACTTT. Amino acids: CASSPGPSTSSPLHF.

The J gene is TRBJ1-2, the V gene TRBV5-8, with TRBD1 as a possible D gene (5 bases). From germline, CDR1 is SGHTS and CDR2 YDEGEE. V shed 4 bases and J shed 4 bases, with 11 bases lying between them. This CDR3 region has 13 residues. The CDR3 spells CASSPGLFYGYTF. DNA of the CDR3: TGTGCCAGCAGCCCGGGACTATTCTATGGCTACACCTTC. Based on the CDR3 plus reference TRBV5-8 and TRBJ1-2, the full variable domain is EAGVTQSPTHLIKTRGQQATLRCSPISGHTSVYWYQQALGLGLQFLLWYDEGEERNRGNFPPRFSGRQFPNYSSELNVNALELEDSALYLCASSPGLFYGYTFGSGTRLTVV.

This clonotype has more than one count but fewer than ten. The V gene is TRBV6-6, the J gene TRBJ1-2; 8 bases align to TRBD1. Trimming at V came to 7 bases and at J to 1 base, leaving 5 bases not matched to a gene. CDR1 is MNHNY and CDR2 is SVGAGI in the germline V gene (reference sequence). There are 14 residues in the CDR3. The DNA for the CDR3 is TGTGCCAGCAACTCGGACAGGGTTAACTATGGCTACACCTTC. This sequence encodes CASNSDRVNYGYTF.

The genes are TRBV6-2 or TRBV6-3 and TRBJ2-3; D may be TRBD2 (6 bases). Trimming stripped 2 bases from V and 2 bases from J, with 14 bases between. Germline CDR1 and CDR2: MNHEY and SVGEGT. This CDR3 region has 16 residues. The CDR3 region is CASSYGLSGLTDTQYF. Here the CDR3 DNA reads TGTGCCAGCAGTTACGGGCTTAGCGGACTCACAGATACGCAGTATTTT.

This clonotype was seen a few times. The chain combines TRBV11-2 with TRBJ2-7; D is unclear. This CDR3 has 11 residues. Looked up from germline, CDR1 is SGHAT and CDR2 is FQNNGV. The germline V and J ends were trimmed by 4 bases and 5 bases, with 6 bases remaining between them. The CDR3 region has the DNA TGTGCCAGCAGCTCCCTCGACGAGCAGTACTTC. This translates into CASSSLDEQYF. Complete variable domain (other parts from reference TRBV11-2 and TRBJ2-7): EAGVAQSPRYKIIEKRQSVAFWCNPISGHATLYWYQQILGQGPKLLIQFQNNGVVDDSQLPKDRFSAERLKGVDSTLKIQPAKLEDSAVYLCASSSLDEQYFGPGTRLTVT.

This clonotype showed up just a few times. This sequence joins TRBV4-1 and TRBJ2-5; no reliable D call. The germline gives CDR1 MGHRA, CDR2 YSYEKL. V was shortened by 1 base and J by 3 bases, with 9 bases between the two germline ends. This CDR3 spans 14 amino acids. CDR3 coding DNA: TGCGCCAGCAGCCAAGGAAACTTAAAAGAGACCCAGTACTTC. Its translation: CASSQGNLKETQYF.